These 26 T cell receptor beta chains were all obtained from the same sample, sequenced in a study of Ad26.COV2.S vaccination and SARS-CoV-2 variants. TCRdb keeps only in-frame clones here, not all; method: immunoSEQ multiplex PCR. The table has about 410,000 clones, approximately 90% seen once. The treatment is: roughly 19 received Ad26.COV2.S at low or high dose, single or two shots; several received placebo; per-sample allocation not given. Samples came from day 63 after the first vaccine or placebo injection. The material sequenced was peripheral blood, taken in a trial of Ad26.COV2.S vaccine versus placebo. Receptor source: a person aged 18-60 years who received the Ad26.COV2.S COVID-19 vaccine or a placebo.

This chain links TRBV9 with TRBJ1-1; D unresolved. Trimming shortened V by 9 bases and J by 0 bases, and 12 bases separated the two germline ends. CDR1 and CDR2 from the germline V gene are SGDLS and YYNGEE. CDR3 length: 13 amino acids. CDR3 coding DNA: TGTGCCACCGCCCGCTGGATGAACACTGAAGCTTTCTTT. Amino acids: CATARWMNTEAFF. Variable domain in full (rest from reference TRBV9 and TRBJ1-1): DSGVTQTPKHLITATGQRVTLRCSPRSGDLSVYWYQQSLDQGLQFLIQYYNGEERAKGNILERFSAQQFPDLHSELNLSSLELGDSALYFCATARWMNTEAFFGQGTRLTVV.

This clone was counted a single time. The chain recombines TRBV5-6 with TRBJ1-2; unclear D gene. Germline V gives CDR1 SGHDT, CDR2 YYEEEE. The germline V and J ends were trimmed by 6 bases and 5 bases, with 17 bases remaining between them. The CDR3 has 14 amino acids. CDR3 in DNA: TGTGCCAGCACCTTCGTCACGACCGATTATGGCTACACCTTC. This encodes CASTFVTTDYGYTF. Together with reference TRBV5-6 and TRBJ1-2, the CDR3 gives the full variable domain: DAGVTQSPTHLIKTRGQQVTLRCSPKSGHDTVSWYQQALGQGPQFIFQYYEEEERQRGNFPDRFSGHQFPNYSSELNVNALLLGDSALYLCASTFVTTDYGYTFGSGTRLTVV.

The chain recombines TRBV7-9 with TRBJ2-5; 7 bases fit TRBD1. Germline V CDR1 and CDR2: SEHNR, FQNEAQ (reference sequence). Trimming cost V 5 bases and J 1 base; bases outside gene matches: 1. The CDR3 contains 13 residues. The CDR3 here is CASSRTGQETQYF. The CDR3 DNA is TGTGCCAGCAGCCGGACAGGCCAAGAGACCCAGTACTTC. The whole variable domain, filled in from reference TRBV7-9 and TRBJ2-5, reads DTGVSQNPRHKITKRGQNVTFRCDPISEHNRLYWYRQTLGQGPEFLTYFQNEAQLEKSRLLSDRFSAERPKGSFSTLEIQRTEQGDSAMYLCASSRTGQETQYFGPGTRLLVL.

The chain uses TRBV7-6 and TRBJ1-1, with D maybe TRBD1 (5 bases). Germline values: CDR1 SGHVS, CDR2 FNYEAQ. V was pared by 6 bases and J by 1 base, with 9 bases between. The CDR3 runs 13 residues. In DNA form, the CDR3 reads TGTGCCAGCAGGGGACGGGAGAACACTGAAGCTTTCTTT. Translated: CASRGRENTEAFF.

The chain uses TRBV5-1 and TRBJ2-3, with D perhaps matching TRBD2 (5 bases). The germline CDR1 and CDR2 sequences are SGHRS and YFSETQ. The CDR3 covers 16 residues. The V and J ends lost 0 bases and 2 bases respectively, with 13 bases between them. CDR3: CASSLGGGGFTDTQYF. Written as DNA, the CDR3 is TGCGCCAGCAGCTTGGGTGGCGGAGGATTCACAGATACGCAGTATTTT.

The chain recombines TRBV24-1 with TRBJ2-3, with D possibly called TRBD1 or TRBD2 (5 bases each). The CDR3 has 15 residues. The germline CDR1 and CDR2 sequences are KGHDR and SFDVKD. V was clipped by 0 bases and J by 6 bases, with 12 bases between them. The CDR3, as DNA: TGTGCCACCAGTGATTTGGGCAGGTGGGGGGATACGCAGTATTTT. This sequence encodes CATSDLGRWGDTQYF.

The J gene is TRBJ1-4, the V gene TRBV30; D is ambiguous. Per germline, CDR1 GTSNPN and CDR2 SVGIG (reference sequence). The CDR3 extends over 13 amino acids. The germline V and J ends were trimmed by 3 bases and 4 bases, with 9 bases remaining between them. The CDR3: CAWSYGLNEKLFF. The DNA for the CDR3 is TGTGCCTGGAGCTACGGACTTAATGAAAAACTGTTTTTT.

J is TRBJ2-7 and V is TRBV2, with 10 bases that match TRBD1. CDR1 is SNHLY and CDR2 is FYNNEI in the germline V gene. J gave up 6 bases and V 3 bases, and 5 bases lay outside the gene matches. This CDR3 region has 14 residues. The CDR3 loop is CASSDVGQGFEQYF. The CDR3 DNA reads as TGTGCCAGCAGTGATGTGGGACAGGGGTTCGAGCAGTACTTC.

V gene TRBV30 combines with J gene TRBJ1-1, with TRBD1 as a possible D gene (5 bases). V lost 1 base to trimming and J lost 2 bases, with 11 bases between them. The CDR3 spans 14 residues. Germline-derived CDR1 and CDR2 are GTSNPN and SVGIG (reference sequence). CDR3 bases: TGTGCCTGGAGTGGCTGGCAGGGTAACACTGAAGCTTTCTTT. Residues: CAWSGWQGNTEAFF.

The chain employs TRBV9 and TRBJ2-7; possibly TRBD1 or TRBD2 for D (5 bases each). This CDR3 is 14 amino acids long. Germline V CDR1 and CDR2: SGDLS, YYNGEE. Trimming left V 4 bases short and J 7 bases short, with 18 bases between. The CDR3 sequence: CASSPQGEGWEQYF. Written as DNA, the CDR3 is TGTGCCAGCAGCCCCCAGGGAGAGGGGTGGGAGCAGTACTTC. The entire variable domain, with the rest obtained from reference TRBV9 and TRBJ2-7, is as follows: DSGVTQTPKHLITATGQRVTLRCSPRSGDLSVYWYQQSLDQGLQFLIQYYNGEERAKGNILERFSAQQFPDLHSELNLSSLELGDSALYFCASSPQGEGWEQYFGPGTRLTVT.

This chain connects TRBV15 to TRBJ1-5; D may be TRBD1 (5 bases). The CDR3 contains 14 residues. V lost 3 bases, J lost 3 bases, and 9 bases lay in between. Per the germline V gene, CDR1 is LNHNV and CDR2 is YYDKDF (reference sequence). This chain's CDR3 is CATSRAGTNQPQHF. CDR3 coding DNA: TGTGCCACCAGCAGGGCAGGGACCAATCAGCCCCAGCATTTT.

This clone was counted once. V is TRBV10-1 and J is TRBJ2-3; 10 bases match TRBD2. Germline-derived CDR1 and CDR2 are WNHNN and SYGVQD (reference sequence). The CDR3 is 17 residues long. V lost 0 bases to trimming and J lost 6 bases; unmatched junction nucleotides: 9. The chain's CDR3 is CASSESTLAGAYDTQYF. DNA of the CDR3: TGCGCCAGCAGTGAGTCGACGCTAGCGGGGGCATATGATACGCAGTATTTT.

This clone has just one count. This CDR3 reads CASSPTEGNEQFF. CDR3 DNA: TGTGCCAGCAGCCCTACCGAGGGGAATGAGCAGTTCTTC. J is TRBJ2-1 and V is TRBV7-9; tentatively, D is TRBD1 or TRBD2 (5 bases each). The CDR3 runs 13 residues. Germline values: CDR1 SEHNR, CDR2 FQNEAQ (reference sequence). Trimming stripped 5 bases from V and 7 bases from J, with 12 bases between.

The rearrangement links TRBV25-1 to TRBJ2-5; D gene unclear. The CDR3 covers 14 residues. CDR1 MGHDK and CDR2 SYGVNS come from the germline V gene. The ends were cut back, 3 bases at V and 2 bases at J, with 10 bases in the middle. The CDR3 here is CASSDLYEQETQYF. In nucleotides, the CDR3 is TGTGCCAGCAGTGACCTATATGAACAAGAGACCCAGTACTTC.

The CDR3 sequence: CASSPFGTGQVETQYF. Here the CDR3 DNA reads TGTGCCAGCTCACCATTCGGGACAGGTCAGGTGGAGACCCAGTACTTC. The chain is built from TRBV18 and TRBJ2-5, with 8 bases aligning to TRBD1. The CDR3 contains 16 residues. Unmatched junction bases numbered 10, after V lost 2 bases and J lost 5 bases. The germline gives CDR1 KGHSH, CDR2 LQKENI.

This chain connects TRBV5-6 to TRBJ1-1; D remains ambiguous. This CDR3 contains 14 residues. CDR1 is SGHDT and CDR2 is YYEEEE in the germline V gene. The germline V and J ends were trimmed by 2 bases and 3 bases, with 11 bases remaining between them. The CDR3 loop reads CASSLPDRYTEAFF. As DNA, the CDR3 is TGTGCCAGCAGCTTACCCGATAGGTACACTGAAGCTTTCTTT.

The chain recombines TRBV4-3 with TRBJ2-2; the D is unclear. CDR1 LGHNA and CDR2 YSLEER come from the germline V gene. There are 13 residues in the CDR3. Deletions cut 4 bases from V and 5 bases from J, with 8 bases between. For the CDR3, the DNA is TGCGCCAGCAGCCCCCCCGGGACCGGGGAGCTGTTTTTT. Protein product: CASSPPGTGELFF.

Notes on this clone: One end of the junction varies from germline; a read error may be responsible. The chain is built from TRBV6-5 and TRBJ2-7, with unresolved D. The CDR3 has 13 residues. CDR1 and CDR2 from the germline V gene are MNHEY and SVGAGI. The CDR3 is CASSDSGSYEQYF. DNA for the CDR3: TGTGCCAGCAGTGACTCGGGCTCCTACGAGCAGTACTTC.

This clone has just one count. This chain uses TRBV21-1 with TRBJ1-4; the table's TRBD1 call for D was not verified on the DNA. TRBV21-1 constitutes a pseudogene. The CDR3 runs 20 residues. The CDR3 here is CASSGQCGDRGGRECEKLFF. In nucleotides, the CDR3 is TGTGCCAGCAGCGGGCAATGTGGCGACAGGGGGGGTAGAGAGTGTGAAAAACTGTTTTTT.

The chain carries TRBV6-5 and TRBJ1-1, with D unresolved. The germline CDR1 and CDR2 sequences are MNHEY and SVGAGI. V was shortened by 7 bases and J by 1 base, with 16 bases between the two germline ends. This CDR3 comprises 15 residues. The CDR3 DNA reads as TGTGCCAGCACCACTTTAGAGGCAGGGAACACTGAAGCTTTCTTT. As protein: CASTTLEAGNTEAFF.

The rearrangement uses TRBV20-1 and TRBJ1-1, with D uncertain. CDR3 length: 14 residues. Germline CDR1 and CDR2: DFQATT and SNEGSKA (reference sequence). The ends were cut back, 3 bases at V and 1 base at J, with 12 bases in the middle. The CDR3 here is CSASPSRQNTEAFF. The CDR3 DNA is TGCAGTGCTAGTCCCTCCCGACAGAACACTGAAGCTTTCTTT.

V gene TRBV7-9 combines with J gene TRBJ2-7; D is perhaps TRBD1 (6 bases). V lost 5 bases, J lost 2 bases, and 19 bases lay in between. The CDR3 has 16 residues. The germline gives CDR1 SEHNR, CDR2 FQNEAQ (reference sequence). The CDR3 here is CASSGWFQGSPYEQYF. The CDR3 region has the DNA TGTGCCAGCAGCGGATGGTTCCAGGGGTCCCCCTACGAGCAGTACTTC.

The J gene is TRBJ2-2, the V gene TRBV27, with D tentatively TRBD1 (6 bases). Germline V gene data show CDR1 as MNHEY and CDR2 as SMNVEV (reference sequence). CDR3 length equals 14 residues. V was shortened by 5 bases and J by 8 bases, with 15 bases between the two germline ends. This CDR3 is CASSPQGRGGELFF. CDR3 bases: TGTGCCAGCAGTCCCCAGGGGCGCGGAGGGGAGCTGTTTTTT.

This sequence joins TRBV2 and TRBJ2-3, with D perhaps matching TRBD2 (6 bases). The CDR3 has 15 residues. Germline assignment: CDR1 SNHLY and CDR2 FYNNEI. Between the trimmed V and J ends, which lost 7 bases and 3 bases, there was a span of 17 bases. The CDR3 DNA reads as TGTGCCAGCACTCGAGTTAGCGGTCCTACAGATACGCAGTATTTT. It specifies CASTRVSGPTDTQYF. The full variable domain, completed using reference TRBV2 and TRBJ2-3, is EPEVTQTPSHQVTQMGQEVILRCVPISNHLYFYWYRQILGQKVEFLVSFYNNEISEKSEIFDDQFSVERPDGSNFTLKIRSTKLEDSAMYFCASTRVSGPTDTQYFGPGTRLTVL.

V gene TRBV5-5 combines with J gene TRBJ2-7; 10 bases match TRBD1. The J segment lost 4 bases and the V segment lost 4 bases, leaving 5 bases of the junction unmatched. CDR1 SGHKS and CDR2 YYEKEE come from the germline V gene (reference sequence). The CDR3 is 14 residues long. The CDR3 is CASSLGQGPYEQYF. In nucleotides, the CDR3 is TGTGCCAGCAGCCTGGGACAGGGGCCGTACGAGCAGTACTTC.

On this clone itself: The same CDR3 also results from other DNA sequences found in this sample. V gene TRBV18 combines with J gene TRBJ1-2; tentatively, D is TRBD1 (5 bases). Trimming cost V 3 bases and J 2 bases, with 7 bases left between them. The CDR3 covers 13 residues. The germline gives CDR1 KGHSH, CDR2 LQKENI. The CDR3 DNA sequence: TGTGCCAGCTCACCCTCAGGGAACTATGGCTACACCTTC. It encodes CASSPSGNYGYTF.